This is a list of T cell receptor beta chains from one sample in a study of cytomegalovirus exposure and HLA in healthy donors. Data came from immunoSEQ multiplex PCR; TCRdb stores just in-frame clones and leaves some out. The sample shows about 130,000 clones, around four fifths of them seen only once. Source material: PBMCs. These TCRs come from a man between 25 and 39 years old in good health and CMV-seropositive. The CDR3 runs from the conserved cysteine through the conserved F or W. D genes are given only for firm matches. Part of the rows lack a size; the others show once, few, many or a class for expanded clones.

v_gene,d_gene,abundance,j_gene,CDR3nt,CDR3aa
TRBV27,TRBD1,NA,TRBJ2-3,TGTGCCAGCAGTAAGCTCCGGGTCGGGACAGCAGCCACAGATACGCAGTATTTT,CASSKLRVGTAATDTQYF
TRBV29-1,NA,NA,TRBJ2-5,TGCAGCGTTGACCCGGGAGCCAGGGAGACCCAGTACTTC,CSVDPGARETQYF
TRBV7-6,TRBD2,NA,TRBJ2-7,TGTGCCAGCAGCTTACGAGGACGGGAGGTCGGCCACGAGCAGTACTTC,CASSLRGREVGHEQYF
TRBV5-4,NA,NA,TRBJ2-5,TGTGCCAGCAGCTTGTTGATGCGGCCGGAGACCCAGTACTTC,CASSLLMRPETQYF
TRBV5-6,TRBD1,NA,TRBJ2-3,TGTGCCAGCAGCCGGCAGGGGGCAGATACGCAGTATTTT,CASSRQGADTQYF
TRBV30,TRBD1,NA,TRBJ2-5,TGTGCCTGCCCGGGACAGGGAGGAGAGACCCAGTACTTC,CACPGQGGETQYF
TRBV6-1,NA,NA,TRBJ2-7,TGTGCCAGCAGTGAGCGCAATTACGAGCAGTACTTC,CASSERNYEQYF
TRBV29-1,NA,NA,TRBJ2-3,TGCAGCGTCGCGGCCAACACAGATACGCAGTATTTT,CSVAANTDTQYF
TRBV6-1,NA,few,TRBJ2-6,TGTGCCAGCAGTGGGGCAGGGTATTCTGGGGCCAACGTCCTGACTTTC,CASSGAGYSGANVLTF
TRBV10-3,TRBD1,NA,TRBJ2-3,TGTGCCATCAGTGGAACAGGGGGCAAAGATACGCAGTATTTT,CAISGTGGKDTQYF
TRBV5-6,NA,NA,TRBJ1-2,TGTGCCAGCAGCGCGGGATCCTATGGCTACACCTTC,CASSAGSYGYTF
TRBV5-1,NA,NA,TRBJ2-1,TGCGCCAGCAGCGACAGGTCCAACAGGGGACTCGAGCAGTTCTTC,CASSDRSNRGLEQFF
TRBV5-1,NA,NA,TRBJ2-7,TGCGCCAGCAGCTCCCAGGGGGAGCAGTACTTC,CASSSQGEQYF
TRBV11-1,NA,once,TRBJ1-2,TGTGCCAGCAGCCCGGACACGAACTATGGCTACACCTTC,CASSPDTNYGYTF
TRBV6-5,TRBD2,once,TRBJ2-7,TGTGCCAGCAGTTCCGGGACTAGCGGGAGTTTACGCGAGCAGTACTTC,CASSSGTSGSLREQYF
TRBV5-1,NA,NA,TRBJ1-1,TGCGCCAGCAGCGTGGACATATCCAACACTGAAGCTTTCTTT,CASSVDISNTEAFF
TRBV9,NA,NA,TRBJ1-1,TGTGCCAGCAGCCAAGACGGGAGGGGGTTCACTGAAGCTTTCTTT,CASSQDGRGFTEAFF
TRBV7-9,NA,once,TRBJ2-2,TGTGCCACCATCCCAGAAGGGGTTGGCACCGGGGAGCTGTTTTTT,CATIPEGVGTGELFF
TRBV30,NA,few,TRBJ2-3,TGTGCCTGGAGTGTACGACGGAGAGATACGCAGTATTTT,CAWSVRRRDTQYF
TRBV7-9,NA,NA,TRBJ2-7,TGTGCCAGCACCCAATCGGGAGCCTCGTCCGAGCAGTACTTC,CASTQSGASSEQYF
TRBV30,NA,NA,TRBJ1-2,TGTGCCTGGAGCCCCGACAGGTCGAATGGCTACACCTTC,CAWSPDRSNGYTF
TRBV4-3,TRBD2,NA,TRBJ2-5,TGCGCCAGCAGCCCAGGGACTAGCGGGACGCTACGGGAGCAGTACTTC,CASSPGTSGTLREQYF
TRBV19,NA,few,TRBJ1-5,TGTGCCAGTAGTATCCCTCGGTCCCATCAGCCCCAGCATTTT,CASSIPRSHQPQHF
TRBV4-2,TRBD2,NA,TRBJ2-5,TGTGCCAGCAGCTCCCGGACTAGCCAAGAGACCCAGTACTTC,CASSSRTSQETQYF
TRBV9,NA,NA,TRBJ2-1,TGTGCCAGCAGCGCAGACAGATACAATGAGCAGTTCTTC,CASSADRYNEQFF
TRBV9,TRBD2,NA,TRBJ2-3,TGTGCCAGCAGCCCACACACCGGGACTAGCGTTGGAGATACGCAGTATTTT,CASSPHTGTSVGDTQYF
TRBV5-5,NA,NA,TRBJ2-7,TGTGCCAGCAGCTTGCGGGTAGACCGAGGGTACGAGCAGTACTTC,CASSLRVDRGYEQYF
TRBV6-4,TRBD2,once,TRBJ2-3,TGTGCCAGCACCAGACTAGCGGGGGACGGCACGCAGTATTTT,CASTRLAGDGTQYF
TRBV6-1,TRBD2,once,TRBJ2-7,TGTGCCAGCAGGGCTAGCGGGAAATACGAGCAGTACTTC,CASRASGKYEQYF
TRBV5-4,TRBD1,NA,TRBJ1-6,TGTGCCAGCAGCTTTGGCTCAGGGGGTTCACCCCTCCACTTT,CASSFGSGGSPLHF
TRBV5-5,TRBD2,NA,TRBJ2-7,TGTGCCAGCAGCTTGAGGGGGACTAGCGGCTACGAGCAGTACTTC,CASSLRGTSGYEQYF
TRBV4-1,TRBD1,NA,TRBJ2-7,TGCGCCAGCAGCCAAATAGACAGTCAGGGGGACTACGAGCAGTACTTC,CASSQIDSQGDYEQYF
TRBV9,TRBD1,NA,TRBJ2-5,TGTGCCAGCAGCGTATGGACAGGGGGAGAGACCCAGTACTTC,CASSVWTGGETQYF
TRBV19,NA,NA,TRBJ1-2,TGTGCCAGTAGCCCAAGGGGCCAATCTACGGCAGGGGTGCTCTATGGCTACACCTTC,CASSPRGQSTAGVLYGYTF
TRBV7-3,NA,few,TRBJ1-1,TGTGCCAGCAGCTTAGCCGCGGGCAACACTGAAGCTTTCTTT,CASSLAAGNTEAFF
TRBV2,NA,NA,TRBJ2-3,TGTGCCAGCACTGGTACGGGATTCGGCACAGATACGCAGTATTTT,CASTGTGFGTDTQYF
TRBV11-3,NA,NA,TRBJ2-7,TGTGCCAGCAGCCCTGAGGGTAGGGTCTACGAGCAGTACTTC,CASSPEGRVYEQYF
TRBV4-3,TRBD1,NA,TRBJ1-1,TGCGCCAGCAGCCAAGATCGCAGGGGGCGCTTAGGGAACACTGAAGCTTTCTTT,CASSQDRRGRLGNTEAFF
TRBV7-2,NA,NA,TRBJ2-5,TGTGCCAGCAGCTTAGTCATAGGCAGGGGAGAGACCCAGTACTTC,CASSLVIGRGETQYF
TRBV28,TRBD1,NA,TRBJ2-7,TGTGCCAGCAGGGCGGACAGGCCTCCGCCGGGAGAGCAGTACTTC,CASRADRPPPGEQYF
TRBV27,NA,NA,TRBJ2-3,TGTGCCAGCAGTAAGACCCTGAGCGGGTTATCTAGCACAGATACGCAGTATTTT,CASSKTLSGLSSTDTQYF
TRBV29-1,NA,NA,TRBJ1-1,TGCAGCCCTGGAACGGGGACTGAAGCTTTCTTT,CSPGTGTEAFF
TRBV7-2,TRBD2,NA,TRBJ2-7,TGTGCCAGCAGCTTAGTGCTAGCGGGAAGGTCCGAGCAGTACTTC,CASSLVLAGRSEQYF
TRBV5-1,TRBD1,NA,TRBJ1-2,TGCGCCAGCAGCCACGGACAGGGGGCGAACTCCTATGGCTACACCTTC,CASSHGQGANSYGYTF
TRBV30,TRBD2,NA,TRBJ2-1,TGTGCCTGGAGAGGGACTAGCTGGTCCTACAATGAGCAGTTCTTC,CAWRGTSWSYNEQFF
TRBV10-1,NA,NA,TRBJ2-7,TGCGCCAAAATCCACCTGGGAGGAGGGTTCAACGAGCAGTACTTC,CAKIHLGGGFNEQYF
TRBV9,NA,NA,TRBJ1-4,TGTGCCAGCAGCGCGGAGGGGAGGGGATCTAATGAAAAACTGTTTTTT,CASSAEGRGSNEKLFF
TRBV19,TRBD1,once,TRBJ2-5,TGTGCCAGTAGTCCCCTGAGGACAGGGGGCGTGGAGACCCAGTACTTC,CASSPLRTGGVETQYF
TRBV2,NA,NA,TRBJ1-1,TGTGCCAGTGAGGGGAACACTGAAGCTTTCTTT,CASEGNTEAFF
TRBV9,NA,NA,TRBJ2-3,TGTGCCAGCAGCGTAGGGGCGGGTCCGACAGATACGCAGTATTTT,CASSVGAGPTDTQYF
TRBV14,NA,NA,TRBJ2-1,TGTGCCAGCAGCCAAGAAGAAGTCGGTCCGTTCTTC,CASSQEEVGPFF
TRBV13,NA,NA,TRBJ2-7,TGTGCCAGCAGCTTAGTAGGGGGAATGAGAAGTTCCTACGAGCAGTACTTC,CASSLVGGMRSSYEQYF
TRBV15,TRBD1,NA,TRBJ2-7,TGTGCCACCAGCAGGGACAGGGGAACCTACGAGCAGTACTTC,CATSRDRGTYEQYF
TRBV5-4,NA,NA,TRBJ1-4,TGTGCCAGCAGCTTAGACGGAGGAGTAGGGGAAAAACTGTTTTTT,CASSLDGGVGEKLFF